This T cell receptor beta chain was obtained from a study of T cells after yellow fever vaccination. Regarding the study as a whole: High-abundance clonotypes from the bulk population could contaminate FACS-sorted repertoires. Weaker overall was a secondary response that nonetheless peaked faster, on day 5 versus 15. Post-booster reappearance was seen for most primary-vaccination clones (just under 97% CD4, roughly 88% CD8). Clonotypes appearing in both CD4 and CD8 compartments existed, and their share was small.

CDR1 is SGHNT, CDR2 YYREEE, per germline (reference sequence). J was trimmed by 1 base and V by 4 bases; bases with no gene match: 5. The CDR3 extends over 15 amino acids. TCRdb independently ran MiXCR on the 5' RACE reads; one entry per CDR3 protein. The data hold about 220,000 distinct CDR3 sequences, with more than 3% observed a single time. This clonotype appeared many times. Its antigen is as yet unknown. The source of this sequence is a man in his late teens or twenties who received the YFV17D yellow fever vaccine. The specimen was CD4+ T cells sorted from PBMCs, collected 10 days after the yellow fever booster vaccination. The V and J genes are TRBV5-4 and TRBJ1-2; 9 nucleotides agree with TRBD1. CDR3: CASSAGTGNNYGYTF. In nucleotides, the CDR3 is TGTGCCAGCAGCGCCGGGACAGGGAATAACTATGGCTACACCTTC.